This entry describes one T cell receptor beta chain. Its antigen is currently unknown. This sample is drawn from a study of shared clonotypes between healthy human individuals. About the research overall: Three plates each covered CD4 naive and memory; CD8 naive two, CD8 memory one. Study-wide results and limits: Relative to clonotypes present in all four donors, those not shared had lower generation probabilities. Exclusively blood specimens were collected; tissue repertoires likely differ.

Generated by immunoSEQ multiplex PCR, the TCRdb table keeps only in-frame clones and is missing some. This table has 2 million to 3 million clones, about 92% appearing once. Sequencing was done on a sample of naive CD4+ T cells sorted from blood. Subset given: CD45RA+ positively selected. The receptor comes from a man in his late teens or twenties in good health.

CDR3 nucleotides: TGTGCCACTACCGAGGTCTCTGGAAACACCATATATTTT. Its protein is CATTEVSGNTIYF. This chain joins TRBV10-3 and TRBJ1-3, with D hard to call. This CDR3 is 13 amino acids long. Per the germline V gene, CDR1 is ENHRY and CDR2 is SYGVKD. The germline V and J ends were trimmed by 10 bases and 0 bases, with 10 bases remaining between them.